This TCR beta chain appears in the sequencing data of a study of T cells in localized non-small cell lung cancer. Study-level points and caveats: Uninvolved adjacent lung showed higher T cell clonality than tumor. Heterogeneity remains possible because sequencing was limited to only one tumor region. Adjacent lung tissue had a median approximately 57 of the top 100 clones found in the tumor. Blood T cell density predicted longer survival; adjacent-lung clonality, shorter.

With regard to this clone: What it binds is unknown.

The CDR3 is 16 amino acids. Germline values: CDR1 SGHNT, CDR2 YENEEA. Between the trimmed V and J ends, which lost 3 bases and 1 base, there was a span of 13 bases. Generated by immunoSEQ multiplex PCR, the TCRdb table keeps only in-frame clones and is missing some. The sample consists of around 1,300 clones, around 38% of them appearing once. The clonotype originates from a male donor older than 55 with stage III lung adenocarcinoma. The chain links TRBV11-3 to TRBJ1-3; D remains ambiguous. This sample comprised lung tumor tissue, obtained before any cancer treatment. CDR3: CASSLGIQLSGNTIYF. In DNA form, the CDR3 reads TGTGCCAGCAGCTTGGGTATCCAATTATCTGGAAACACCATATATTTT.